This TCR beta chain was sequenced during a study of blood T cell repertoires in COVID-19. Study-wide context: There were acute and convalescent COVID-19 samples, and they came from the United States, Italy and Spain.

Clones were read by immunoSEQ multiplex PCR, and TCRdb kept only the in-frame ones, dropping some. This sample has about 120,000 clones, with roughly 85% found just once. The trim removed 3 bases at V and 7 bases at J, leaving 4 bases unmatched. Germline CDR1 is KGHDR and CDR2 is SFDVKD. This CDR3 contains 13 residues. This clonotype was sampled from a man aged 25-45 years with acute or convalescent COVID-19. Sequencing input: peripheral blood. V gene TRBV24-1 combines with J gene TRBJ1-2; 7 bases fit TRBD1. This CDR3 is CATSDGTEAGYTF. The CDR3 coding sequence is TGTGCCACCAGTGATGGGACAGAGGCTGGCTACACCTTC.